This passage covers 15 T cell receptor beta chains from one sample sequenced in a study of identical twins. TCRdb ran MiXCR on the 5' RACE reads and lists one entry per CDR3 protein. The sample includes 690,000 or so distinct CDR3 sequences, around 8.3% of them seen just once. The sample was also reused in another study, on yellow fever vaccine responses in identical twins.

Source material: PBMCs. These receptors all come from a woman younger than 30 in good health.

This sequence joins TRBV7-2 and TRBJ1-1, with D unclear. This CDR3 is built from 13 residues. The germline V gene has CDR1 SGHTA and CDR2 FQGNSA. With 3 bases removed from V and 0 bases from J, the gap between germline ends came to 5 bases. The CDR3 spells CASSLFVNTEAFF. CDR3 coding DNA: TGTGCCAGCAGCTTGTTCGTGAACACTGAAGCTTTCTTT.

This clonotype appeared many times. CDR3 coding DNA: TGTGCCAGCAGCTTCTCTTCGGGGACAGAGACCCAGTACTTC. Residues: CASSFSSGTETQYF. J is TRBJ2-5 and V is TRBV7-9, with D perhaps assigned TRBD1 or TRBD2 (5 bases each). Germline-derived CDR1 and CDR2 are SEHNR and FQNEAQ (reference sequence). The CDR3 is 14 amino acids. Trimming removed 3 bases at V and 4 bases at J, with 12 bases between.

The V call is TRBV3-1, the J call TRBJ1-5; D unresolved. The CDR3 consists of 14 residues. The V gene lost 4 bases and the J gene lost 4 bases, with 11 bases spanning the gap. Germline assignment: CDR1 LGHDT and CDR2 YNNKEL (reference sequence). The CDR3 coding sequence is TGTGCCAGCAGCCCCAGGATGTCTAATCAGCCCCAGCATTTT. Its translation is CASSPRMSNQPQHF. The complete variable domain, with remaining parts taken from reference TRBV3-1 and TRBJ1-5, reads DTAVSQTPKYLVTQMGNDKSIKCEQNLGHDTMYWYKQDSKKFLKIMFSYNNKELIINETVPNRFSPKSPDKAHLNLHINSLELGDSAVYFCASSPRMSNQPQHFGDGTRLSIL.

This clonotype has more than one count but fewer than ten. The V call is TRBV27, the J call TRBJ2-3; TRBD2 aligns across 7 bases. This CDR3 is 16 amino acids long. Per the germline V gene, CDR1 is MNHEY and CDR2 is SMNVEV (reference sequence). V was pared by 0 bases and J by 4 bases, with 7 bases of the junction left unmatched. The CDR3 DNA sequence: TGTGCCAGCAGTTTATCCTGGGAGGGCCACGCAGATACGCAGTATTTT. Its protein is CASSLSWEGHADTQYF.

In its sample, this clonotype was seen many times. The chain recombines TRBV11-2 with TRBJ2-7; 7 nucleotides agree with TRBD2. The CDR3 has 14 residues. The germline V gene has CDR1 SGHAT and CDR2 FQNNGV. The junction had 6 bases not matched to a gene; V was cut back by 5 bases and J by 2 bases. CDR3 residues: CASSHPGLTYEQYF. DNA for the CDR3: TGTGCCAGCAGCCACCCGGGACTAACCTACGAGCAGTACTTC. Using reference TRBV11-2 and TRBJ2-7 for the parts outside the CDR3, the full variable domain is EAGVAQSPRYKIIEKRQSVAFWCNPISGHATLYWYQQILGQGPKLLIQFQNNGVVDDSQLPKDRFSAERLKGVDSTLKIQPAKLEDSAVYLCASSHPGLTYEQYFGPGTRLTVT.

This clonotype was picked up a small number of times. The genes are TRBV28 and TRBJ2-7, with 8 bases matching TRBD1. The germline V gene encodes CDR1 MDHEN and CDR2 SYDVKM. This CDR3 contains 15 residues. V trimming: 5 bases; J trimming: 6 bases; junction bases outside the gene matches: 12. The DNA for the CDR3 is TGTGCCAGCAGTGTACCGCTGACAGGGGATTCCGAGCAGTACTTC. Translating gives CASSVPLTGDSEQYF. The full variable domain, completed using reference TRBV28 and TRBJ2-7, is DVKVTQSSRYLVKRTGEKVFLECVQDMDHENMFWYRQDPGLGLRLIYFSYDVKMKEKGDIPEGYSVSREKKERFSLILESASTNQTSMYLCASSVPLTGDSEQYFGPGTRLTVT.

This clonotype was seen many times. The genes are TRBV29-1 and TRBJ2-2, with D perhaps given as TRBD1 or TRBD2 (6 bases each). Germline V CDR1 and CDR2: SQVTM, ANQGSEA. This CDR3 has 14 residues. V dropped 7 bases and J dropped 1 base, with 13 bases sitting between them. CDR3 loop: CSAPGGQNTGELFF. The CDR3 DNA is TGCAGCGCCCCTGGGGGGCAGAACACCGGGGAGCTGTTTTTT.

CDR3 loop: CASSLAKGGSGETQYF. The CDR3 DNA follows: TGTGCCAGCAGCTTAGCGAAGGGCGGGAGTGGAGAGACCCAGTACTTC. The chain recombines TRBV7-2 with TRBJ2-5; 7 bases match TRBD2. The V gene's germline CDR1 is SGHTA and CDR2 FQGNSA. Trimming removed 0 bases from V and 4 bases from J; junction bases left unmatched: 8. The CDR3 consists of 16 residues. Full variable domain (rest looked up from reference TRBV7-2 and TRBJ2-5): GAGVSQSPSNKVTEKGKDVELRCDPISGHTALYWYRQSLGQGLEFLIYFQGNSAPDKSGLPSDRFSAERTGGSVSTLTIQRTQQEDSAVYLCASSLAKGGSGETQYFGPGTRLLVL.

This clonotype has at least ten counts. The chain is built from TRBV28 and TRBJ2-1, with 8 bases matching TRBD2. The CDR3 contains 17 residues. Trimming at V came to 2 bases and at J to 6 bases, leaving 12 bases not matched to a gene. CDR1 and CDR2 (germline): MDHEN, SYDVKM. The CDR3 DNA reads as TGTGCCAGCAGTTTACCTATCCTAGCGGGCCTGCCCAATGAGCAGTTCTTC. It codes for CASSLPILAGLPNEQFF. Supplemented by reference TRBV28 and TRBJ2-1, the full variable domain reads DVKVTQSSRYLVKRTGEKVFLECVQDMDHENMFWYRQDPGLGLRLIYFSYDVKMKEKGDIPEGYSVSREKKERFSLILESASTNQTSMYLCASSLPILAGLPNEQFFGPGTRLTVL.

This clonotype was counted a few times. The chain couples TRBV7-9 to TRBJ2-1; 10 nucleotides match TRBD1. V was clipped by 5 bases and J by 6 bases; unmatched bases: 7. Germline CDR1 is SEHNR and CDR2 is FQNEAQ (reference sequence). This CDR3 is 15 amino acids long. The CDR3 DNA sequence: TGTGCCAGCAGCGCGGACAGGGGGTCCGTCAATGAGCAGTTCTTC. As protein: CASSADRGSVNEQFF.

This clonotype was seen many times. V usage is TRBV4-3 and J usage is TRBJ2-7; TRBD1 is a possible D gene (5 bases). Trimming left V 5 bases short and J 1 base short, with 15 bases between. The CDR3 spans 15 residues. Per germline, CDR1 LGHNA and CDR2 YSLEER. CDR3 DNA: TGCGCCAGCAGCTTTGATCACGACAGATCCTACGAGCAGTACTTC. It is translated as CASSFDHDRSYEQYF.

A remark on this clonotype: The junction differs from germline at one of its ends, possibly a read error. The chain recombines TRBV27 with TRBJ2-7, with D perhaps being TRBD1 or TRBD2 (5 bases each). The CDR3 extends over 14 amino acids. Germline V CDR1 and CDR2: MNHEY, SMNVEV (reference sequence). The CDR3: CASSLQGDPYKQYF. The CDR3 bases are TGTGCCAGCAGTTTACAGGGAGATCCCTACAAGCAGTACTTC.

This clonotype was recorded at least ten times. The V gene is TRBV27, the J gene TRBJ2-1; possible D gene TRBD1, 6 bases. CDR3 length: 13 residues. CDR1 is MNHEY, CDR2 SMNVEV, per germline (reference sequence). The V and J ends lost 10 bases and 3 bases respectively, with 13 bases between them. Written as DNA, the CDR3 is TGTGCCACCCTTCGAGGGGGCTACAATGAGCAGTTCTTC. Translating it yields CATLRGGYNEQFF.

In its sample, this clonotype was seen once. V and J are TRBV30 and TRBJ2-5, with unresolved D. Per the germline V gene, CDR1 is GTSNPN and CDR2 is SVGIG (reference sequence). The CDR3 has 12 residues. V lost 3 bases, J lost 2 bases, and 7 bases lay in between. CDR3 DNA: TGTGCCTGGAGGCCTGGGCAAGAGACCCAGTACTTC. This translates into CAWRPGQETQYF.

The chain employs TRBV2 and TRBJ1-2, with TRBD1 matching over 8 bases. CDR1 is SNHLY and CDR2 is FYNNEI in the germline V gene. The V segment lost 5 bases and the J segment 1 base; nucleotides outside the gene matches: 6. The length of the CDR3 is 15 residues. The CDR3 region has the DNA TGTGCCAGCAGTAAACGGGACAGGAGTAACTATGGCTACACCTTC. This encodes CASSKRDRSNYGYTF. Full variable domain (missing parts from reference TRBV2 and TRBJ1-2): EPEVTQTPSHQVTQMGQEVILRCVPISNHLYFYWYRQILGQKVEFLVSFYNNEISEKSEIFDDQFSVERPDGSNFTLKIRSTKLEDSAMYFCASSKRDRSNYGYTFGSGTRLTVV.